This T cell receptor (beta chain) is from a study of shared clonotypes between healthy human individuals. Study summary: Samples came from a couple of female and a few male donors aged 18 to 49.

Only in-frame clones appear in the TCRdb table, and some are missing; sequencing was by immunoSEQ multiplex PCR. The top ten hold 1.7% of the sample, which has about 2,200,000 clones, more than 85% seen once. Naive CD8 populations comprised CD45RO-negative cells positively selected for CCR7, excluding terminally differentiated effector memory CD45RA+ cells. Sample: naive CD8+ T cells from PBMCs. The sequence was collected from a man aged 18-30 years in good health. Some clones in this sample may be carry-over from other donors' samples.

For the CDR3, the DNA is TGTGCCAGCGGCACTAAAAAAAAACTGTTTTTT. The encoded protein is CASGTKKKLFF. This chain uses TRBV28 with TRBJ1-4; unclear D gene. The V gene lost 8 bases and the J gene lost 9 bases, with 10 bases spanning the gap. This CDR3 region has 11 residues. CDR1 is MDHEN and CDR2 is SYDVKM in the germline V gene.